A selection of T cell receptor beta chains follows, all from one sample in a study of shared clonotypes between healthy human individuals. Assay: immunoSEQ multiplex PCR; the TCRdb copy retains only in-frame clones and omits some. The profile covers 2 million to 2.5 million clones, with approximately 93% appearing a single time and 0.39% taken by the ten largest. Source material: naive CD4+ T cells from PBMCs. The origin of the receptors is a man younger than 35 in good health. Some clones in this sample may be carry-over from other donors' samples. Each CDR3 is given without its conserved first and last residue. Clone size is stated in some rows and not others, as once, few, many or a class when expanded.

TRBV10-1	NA	ASSDPGIPYEQY
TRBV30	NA	AWRPGLADQETQY
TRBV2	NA	ASSEIPRYGYT
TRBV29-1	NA	SLRREVQETQY
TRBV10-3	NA	AITSGDTEAF
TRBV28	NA	ASFVGRGPGTEAF
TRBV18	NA	ASSPPRQGHPNEKLF
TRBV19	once	ASNSGQPNTGELF
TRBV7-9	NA	ASSFAGGGYT
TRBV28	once	ASSPTTGGSSPLH
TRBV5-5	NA	ASSLYAGAAGELF
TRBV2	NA	ASRERETGGNTIY
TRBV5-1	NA	ASSLIAGEEETQY
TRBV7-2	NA	ASSLERVDEQF
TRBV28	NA	ASSPPSGSGADTQY
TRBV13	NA	ASSPKPGQYEAF
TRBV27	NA	ASSPKLTGIDEQF